These 18 T cell receptor beta chains were sequenced from one sample in a study of blood T cell repertoires in COVID-19 (dated by TCRdb to the early 2020s). Library creation used the immunoSEQ multiplex PCR assay. As stored in TCRdb, this immuneACCESS dataset retains in-frame rearrangements with V and J assigned. A fraction of the clones does not appear; measured against another copy, unresolved V genes explain less than half of the discrepancy, and the remainder lacks a known reason. Recorded for this sample are 80,000 to 100,000 clones; around 86% of them occurred a single time. The top ten clonotypes cover about 15% of the sample. Sequenced material: peripheral blood. The receptors were sampled from a woman older than 75 with active or convalescent COVID-19.

The chain links TRBV27 to TRBJ1-2; the D gene is possibly TRBD1 (5 bases). CDR3 length: 13 residues. Trimming stripped 6 bases from V and 3 bases from J, with 11 bases between. CDR1 is MNHEY and CDR2 is SMNVEV in the germline V gene (reference sequence). CDR3 region: CASSGRDYYGYTF. CDR3 DNA: TGTGCCAGCAGCGGCAGGGATTACTATGGCTACACCTTC.

The gene calls are TRBV29-1 and TRBJ2-3, with a tentative D call TRBD2 (6 bases). This CDR3 has 14 amino acids. Per germline, CDR1 SQVTM and CDR2 ANQGSEA. V was shortened by 1 base and J by 5 bases, with 13 bases between the two germline ends. The DNA for the CDR3 is TGCAGCGTTGAAGGTGGGGGGATGAAAGATACGCAGTATTTT. It encodes CSVEGGGMKDTQYF.

This clone was seen a handful of times. This chain joins TRBV6-6 and TRBJ2-5; 11 nucleotides align to TRBD2. The germline gives CDR1 MNHNY, CDR2 SVGAGI (reference sequence). The CDR3 covers 16 residues. The V and J ends lost 6 bases and 1 base, in that order; junction bases with no gene match: 7. The CDR3 protein is CASRHSSGGSQETQYF. CDR3 nucleotide sequence: TGTGCCAGCAGACACTCTAGCGGGGGGTCCCAAGAGACCCAGTACTTC.

The rearrangement uses TRBV2 and TRBJ2-2, with 7 bases fitting TRBD2. This CDR3 region has 13 residues. Germline CDR1 is SNHLY and CDR2 is FYNNEI. V was pared by 10 bases and J by 4 bases, with 6 bases of the junction left unmatched. The CDR3 DNA sequence: TGTGCCACCTCTCGGGGGGTCACCGGGGAGCTGTTTTTT. Translating gives CATSRGVTGELFF.

The chain couples TRBV21-1 to TRBJ1-2; TRBD1 reflects the table's D call only, with no check against the DNA. TRBV21-1 is a pseudogene locus. The CDR3 spans 12 residues. The CDR3 DNA follows: TGTGCCAGCAATTGGACAGCCTATGGCTACACCTTC. As protein: CASNWTAYGYTF.

The genes are TRBV4-1 and TRBJ1-5, with D unresolved. Germline CDR1 is MGHRA and CDR2 is YSYEKL. The CDR3 extends over 12 amino acids. Trimming removed 1 base from V and 9 bases from J, with 7 bases in between. CDR3 DNA: TGCGCCAGCAGCCAAGGGGCCTGGCCCCAGCATTTT. Residues: CASSQGAWPQHF.

This CDR3 reads CASSSNGLGTYNEQFF. CDR3 sequence (DNA): TGTGCCAGCAGCTCGAACGGACTAGGGACGTACAATGAGCAGTTCTTC. The J gene is TRBJ2-1, the V gene TRBV5-4; 7 bases agree with TRBD2. Trimming cost V 3 bases and J 4 bases; bases outside gene matches: 10. The V gene's germline CDR1 is SGHNT and CDR2 YYREEE (reference sequence). The CDR3 has 16 amino acids. The whole variable domain, remainder taken from reference TRBV5-4 and TRBJ2-1, is ETGVTQSPTHLIKTRGQQVTLRCSSQSGHNTVSWYQQALGQGPQFIFQYYREEENGRGNFPPRFSGLQFPNYSSELNVNALELDDSALYLCASSSNGLGTYNEQFFGPGTRLTVL.

J is TRBJ2-2 and V is TRBV5-6, with TRBD1 matching over 8 bases. Germline CDR1 and CDR2: SGHDT and YYEEEE. V was clipped by 5 bases and J by 2 bases; unmatched bases: 5. The CDR3 runs 15 residues. The CDR3 loop reads CASRLQGGNTGELFF. The CDR3 DNA follows: TGTGCCAGCAGACTACAGGGGGGAAACACCGGGGAGCTGTTTTTT.

The chain carries TRBV4-3 and TRBJ2-2, with 9 bases fitting TRBD2. The CDR3 length is 15 residues. With 0 bases clipped from V and 7 bases from J, the junction kept 3 bases outside the gene matches. The germline V gene encodes CDR1 LGHNA and CDR2 YSLEER. The CDR3 nucleotides are TGCGCCAGCAGCCAAGATAGCGGGGGCGGCGGGGAGCTGTTTTTT. Encoded protein: CASSQDSGGGGELFF.

V and J are TRBV5-8 and TRBJ1-4; 8 nucleotides agree with TRBD1. V lost 5 bases, J lost 6 bases, and 6 bases stayed unmatched. The CDR3 runs to 14 residues. Germline V gene sequence: CDR1 SGHTS, CDR2 YDEGEE. CDR3 amino acids: CASRPGGFDEKLFF. The CDR3 bases are TGTGCCAGCAGACCAGGGGGCTTCGATGAAAAACTGTTTTTT.

Ten or more counts support this clone. This chain uses TRBV27 with TRBJ2-3; D gene unclear. The CDR3 sequence is 13 residues long. Germline assignment: CDR1 MNHEY and CDR2 SMNVEV (reference sequence). The V and J ends lost 6 bases and 4 bases respectively, with 11 bases between them. The CDR3: CASSPMASDTQYF. The CDR3 DNA reads as TGTGCCAGCAGCCCGATGGCCTCAGATACGCAGTATTTT.

The genes are TRBV27 and TRBJ1-5, with 11 bases identical to TRBD1. Germline trimming cut 7 bases from V and 7 bases from J; bases unmatched to any gene: 12. In germline, CDR1 is MNHEY, CDR2 SMNVEV (reference sequence). The CDR3 runs to 16 residues. CDR3: CASTSLRDRGNQPQHF. The CDR3 DNA is TGTGCCAGCACCAGCCTCCGGGACAGGGGGAACCAGCCCCAGCATTTT.

The chain combines TRBV4-3 with TRBJ1-5; D gene ambiguous. The germline gives CDR1 LGHNA, CDR2 YSLEER. The CDR3 contains 13 residues. Trimming removed 4 bases from V and 3 bases from J, with 7 bases in between. CDR3 bases: TGCGCCAGCAGCCTCGGGTTCAATCAGCCCCAGCATTTT. Amino acids: CASSLGFNQPQHF.

CDR3 loop: CASSVMTSGTNEQFF. The CDR3 DNA sequence: TGTGCCAGCAGCGTGATGACTAGCGGGACAAATGAGCAGTTCTTC. This chain joins TRBV9 and TRBJ2-1; 11 bases agree with TRBD2. Germline CDR1 SGDLS, CDR2 YYNGEE. The CDR3 contains 15 residues. Trimming cost V 2 bases and J 7 bases; bases outside gene matches: 5.

The V gene is TRBV25-1, the J gene TRBJ2-2; the match to TRBD2 covers 7 bases. From germline, CDR1 is MGHDK and CDR2 SYGVNS. V trimming: 3 bases; J trimming: 5 bases; junction bases outside the gene matches: 6. The CDR3 is 15 residues long. The CDR3 region is CASSDGGRGTGELFF. The CDR3 DNA reads as TGTGCCAGCAGTGACGGGGGGAGAGGAACCGGGGAGCTGTTTTTT.

The chain has TRBV24-1 and TRBJ2-3, with TRBD2 matching 7 bases. The CDR3 sequence is 15 residues long. Germline assignment: CDR1 KGHDR and CDR2 SFDVKD. V dropped 5 bases and J dropped 0; count of bases not matched to a gene: 4. CDR3: CATSAGDYSTDTQYF. As DNA, the CDR3 is TGTGCCACCAGTGCCGGGGACTATAGCACAGATACGCAGTATTTT.

The gene calls are TRBV3-1 (or the pseudogene TRBV3-2) and TRBJ2-2; D is undetermined. The germline V gene encodes CDR1 LGHDT and CDR2 YNNKEL (reference sequence). The CDR3 consists of 15 residues. V dropped 4 bases and J dropped 5 bases, with 14 bases sitting between them. CDR3 loop: CASSRGDGGTGELFF. The CDR3 DNA is TGTGCCAGCAGCCGCGGCGACGGCGGAACCGGGGAGCTGTTTTTT.

V gene TRBV7-2 combines with J gene TRBJ2-7; D might be TRBD2 (6 bases). The CDR3 contains 13 residues. Trimming shortened V by 3 bases and J by 0 bases, and 6 bases separated the two germline ends. CDR1 SGHTA and CDR2 FQGNSA come from the germline V gene. CDR3 coding DNA: TGTGCCAGCAGCTTCGGGGGCTCCTACGAGCAGTACTTC. Translated, it gives CASSFGGSYEQYF.